The TCR beta chain described here comes from a study of beta chain features in type 1 diabetes. Study-wide points: Among patients, naive, central memory and Treg TCRB repertoires appeared more similar than among healthy donors.

The table lists this clone with a count of one. Its antigen is unidentified. The authors reverse transcribed all of the isolated RNA, so sequencing captured expressed TCRB transcripts. Sequencing was performed with immunoSEQ multiplex PCR; in TCRdb, only in-frame clones are kept and a portion is missing. The data show some 410,000 clones, with approximately 10% seen just once and 0.04% to 0.05% held by the top ten. The CDR3 is 13 residues long. V was trimmed by 5 bases and J by 4 bases, leaving 10 bases between them. Per germline, CDR1 MNHEY and CDR2 SMNVEV (reference sequence). Sequencing was carried out using naive CD4+ T cells from blood. The clonotype was recovered from a woman aged 18-29 years in good health. The V gene is TRBV27, the J gene TRBJ2-3, with a weak D call TRBD1 (6 bases). DNA for the CDR3: TGTGCCAGCAGTCAGGGGTGGGCAGATACGCAGTATTTT. Translation gives CASSQGWADTQYF.